The 26 T cell receptor beta chains in this list originate from one sample, sequenced in a study of blood T cell repertoires in COVID-19. Libraries were prepared by immunoSEQ multiplex PCR; TCRdb keeps only in-frame clonotypes and omits some of them. The sample lists around 180,000 clones; around 74% were seen once. Specimen: peripheral blood. The receptors were sampled from a woman older than 75 with acute or convalescent COVID-19.

The chain links TRBV19 to TRBJ2-1, with no clear D. Germline V CDR1 and CDR2: LNHDA, SQIVND (reference sequence). Trimming stripped 5 bases from V and 5 bases from J, with 4 bases between. The CDR3 has 11 residues. CDR3 in amino acids: CASSANNEQFF. The CDR3 DNA is TGTGCCAGTAGTGCGAACAATGAGCAGTTCTTC.

This chain's CDR3 is CASIRTGGYEQYF. The CDR3 DNA reads as TGTGCCAGCATCAGGACAGGCGGGTACGAGCAGTACTTC. This chain joins TRBV7-8 and TRBJ2-7; 7 nucleotides agree with TRBD1. V shed 7 bases, J shed 4 bases, and the junction held 7 bases outside the gene matches. CDR3 size: 13 residues. Germline-derived CDR1 and CDR2 are SGHVS and FQNEAQ.

The chain recombines TRBV6-6 with TRBJ1-5; possible D gene TRBD1, 6 bases. CDR3 size: 14 residues. Trimming stripped 5 bases from V and 2 bases from J, with 10 bases between. Per the germline V gene, CDR1 is MNHNY and CDR2 is SVGAGI (reference sequence). CDR3 sequence reads: CASSHRAGNQPQHF. Written as DNA, the CDR3 is TGTGCCAGCAGTCACAGGGCTGGCAATCAGCCCCAGCATTTT.

J is TRBJ2-6 and V is TRBV7-2; TRBD2 agrees at 13 bases. The CDR3 covers 19 residues. Trimming cost V 6 bases and J 0 bases; bases outside gene matches: 8. Germline V CDR1 and CDR2: SGHTA, FQGNSA. CDR3 coding DNA: TGTGCCAGCAGACAAGGGACTAGCGGGGACCCCTCTGGGGCCAACGTCCTGACTTTC. It encodes CASRQGTSGDPSGANVLTF.

The chain employs TRBV28 and TRBJ1-5, with D hard to call. V was shortened by 5 bases and J by 3 bases, with 11 bases between the two germline ends. The CDR3 consists of 14 residues. Germline assignment: CDR1 MDHEN and CDR2 SYDVKM. The DNA for the CDR3 is TGTGCCAGCAGTCGGATCGGACTCAATCAGCCCCAGCATTTT. It specifies CASSRIGLNQPQHF.

This clone was recorded once. DNA for the CDR3: TGTGCCAGCAGTTTATCGGTGGCGGGAGCGGGCACAGATACGCAGTATTTT. Translation: CASSLSVAGAGTDTQYF. This chain uses TRBV27 with TRBJ2-3, with 7 bases that match TRBD2. The CDR3 consists of 17 residues. Germline trimming cut 0 bases from V and 1 base from J; bases unmatched to any gene: 7. Germline-derived CDR1 and CDR2 are MNHEY and SMNVEV (reference sequence).

J is TRBJ2-5 and V is TRBV19; 7 bases are shared with TRBD1. CDR1 is LNHDA, CDR2 SQIVND, per germline (reference sequence). Unmatched junction bases numbered 8, after V lost 2 bases and J lost 2 bases. The CDR3 is made up of 16 amino acids. The CDR3 sequence: CASSIFGRGNQETQYF. CDR3 nucleotide sequence: TGTGCCAGTAGTATATTCGGCAGGGGGAATCAAGAGACCCAGTACTTC.

This chain links TRBV7-3 with TRBJ2-2, with no clear D. This CDR3 comprises 16 residues. Germline V lookup: CDR1 SGHTA, CDR2 FQGTGA. Trimming removed 5 bases at V and 4 bases at J, with 17 bases between. CDR3 coding DNA: TGTGCCAGCAGCCCCTTCGACCAGCCGGGCACCGGGGAGCTGTTTTTT. Translating gives CASSPFDQPGTGELFF.

This clone was counted only a few times. The V and J genes are TRBV5-6 and TRBJ2-6; 7 nucleotides line up with TRBD1. Germline trimming cut 3 bases from V and 0 bases from J; bases unmatched to any gene: 0. The CDR3 loop spans 15 amino acids. The germline V gene has CDR1 SGHDT and CDR2 YYEEEE. The CDR3 is CASSWDSSGANVLTF. DNA for the CDR3: TGTGCCAGCAGCTGGGACAGCTCTGGGGCCAACGTCCTGACTTTC.

In this sample, this clone turned up once. This sequence joins TRBV5-1 and TRBJ2-5; D is unresolved. Germline V gene sequence: CDR1 SGHRS, CDR2 YFSETQ. This CDR3 contains 13 residues. Trimming stripped 1 base from V and 4 bases from J, with 8 bases between. CDR3 sequence (DNA): TGCGCCAGCAGCTTGTTGGGCATAGAGACCCAGTACTTC. It encodes CASSLLGIETQYF.

The rearrangement joins TRBV28 to TRBJ2-1; 10 bases line up with TRBD2. Trimming removed 2 bases from V and 6 bases from J; junction bases left unmatched: 7. Looked up from germline, CDR1 is MDHEN and CDR2 is SYDVKM. The CDR3 totals 16 residues. CDR3 coding DNA: TGTGCCAGCAGTTTAGAACTAGCGGGATTCGCCAATGAGCAGTTCTTC. It is translated as CASSLELAGFANEQFF.

This chain connects TRBV27 to TRBJ2-3, with 11 bases aligning to TRBD2. Per germline, CDR1 MNHEY and CDR2 SMNVEV (reference sequence). With 5 bases clipped from V and 5 bases from J, the junction kept 9 bases outside the gene matches. This CDR3 region has 16 residues. In DNA form, the CDR3 reads TGTGCCAGCAGTATTATAGGGCTAGCGGGGGGAGATACGCAGTATTTT. Translating it yields CASSIIGLAGGDTQYF.

This clone was counted a single time. The V and J genes are TRBV19 and TRBJ2-1; 10 nucleotides match TRBD2. Germline V CDR1 and CDR2: LNHDA, SQIVND (reference sequence). V shed 3 bases, J shed 4 bases, and the junction held 18 bases outside the gene matches. The CDR3 runs to 20 residues. The CDR3 coding sequence is TGTGCCAGTAGTATCGATGGTCAGGAGGGGATTAGCGGGGGGTACAATGAGCAGTTCTTC. It specifies CASSIDGQEGISGGYNEQFF. The whole variable domain, filled in from reference TRBV19 and TRBJ2-1, reads DGGITQSPKYLFRKEGQNVTLSCEQNLNHDAMYWYRQDPGQGLRLIYYSQIVNDFQKGDIAEGYSVSREKKESFPLTVTSAQKNPTAFYLCASSIDGQEGISGGYNEQFFGPGTRLTVL.

The rearrangement joins TRBV7-3 to TRBJ2-1, with D tentatively TRBD2 (5 bases). V dropped 1 base and J dropped 0 bases, with 7 bases sitting between them. Germline V CDR1 and CDR2: SGHTA, FQGTGA. This CDR3 comprises 15 residues. DNA for the CDR3: TGTGCCAGCAGCTTAAGACTAAGCTCCTACAATGAGCAGTTCTTC. It yields the protein CASSLRLSSYNEQFF.

The V gene is TRBV28, the J gene TRBJ2-1; 8 bases align to TRBD2. This CDR3 has 17 residues. V lost 4 bases and J lost 9; bases outside the gene matches: 17. Germline CDR1 and CDR2: MDHEN and SYDVKM. DNA for the CDR3: TGTGCCAGCAGTTCCCTCGCGTCCCGGGAGGGATTCGGTGAGCAGTTCTTC. Translating gives CASSSLASREGFGEQFF.

V usage is TRBV6-5 and J usage is TRBJ1-5; no firm D call. This CDR3 region has 14 residues. Germline CDR1 is MNHEY and CDR2 is SVGAGI. Trimming left V 2 bases short and J 6 bases short, with 11 bases between. CDR3 in DNA: TGTGCCAGCAGTTACCTACGGGGTGGTCAGCCCCAGCATTTT. Encoded protein: CASSYLRGGQPQHF.

The gene calls are TRBV19 and TRBJ1-2; D is perhaps TRBD1 (6 bases). The V end was cut by 7 bases, the J end by 8 bases, with 20 bases between. This CDR3 spans 14 amino acids. In germline, CDR1 is LNHDA, CDR2 SQIVND (reference sequence). The CDR3 DNA sequence: TGTGCCAGTAAATATGGGGGCCCTCCCGCGGGCTACACCTTC. Its translation is CASKYGGPPAGYTF.

The V and J genes are TRBV14 and TRBJ2-1; D might be TRBD1 (6 bases). Trimming shortened V by 4 bases and J by 3 bases, and 13 bases separated the two germline ends. The V gene's germline CDR1 is SGHDN and CDR2 FVKESK. The CDR3 is 15 amino acids. CDR3 in DNA: TGTGCCAGCAGCCTAACAGGGAGCATCTACAATGAGCAGTTCTTC. Amino acid sequence: CASSLTGSIYNEQFF.

Written as DNA, the CDR3 is TGTGCCAGTAGTATATCAGGGACAGGGTCCCATGAGCAGTTCTTC. Protein: CASSISGTGSHEQFF. V gene TRBV19 combines with J gene TRBJ2-1, with 9 positions matching TRBD1. V was pared by 2 bases and J by 8 bases, with 7 bases of the junction left unmatched. The CDR3 has 15 residues. Per germline, CDR1 LNHDA and CDR2 SQIVND (reference sequence).

This chain uses TRBV4-1 with TRBJ1-1; a weak D match, TRBD1 (6 bases). The CDR3 sequence is 13 residues long. The V gene lost 1 base and the J gene lost 4 bases, with 7 bases spanning the gap. CDR1 is MGHRA and CDR2 is YSYEKL in the germline V gene. The CDR3 is CASSQARGTEAFF. The CDR3 DNA reads TGCGCCAGCAGCCAAGCCAGGGGCACTGAAGCTTTCTTT.

This chain uses TRBV3-1 (or the pseudogene TRBV3-2) with TRBJ2-1; TRBD2 aligns across 10 bases. The ends lost 4 bases at V and 8 bases at J; junction bases unmatched: 8. The CDR3 totals 15 residues. Germline assignment: CDR1 LGHDT and CDR2 YNNKEL (reference sequence). The CDR3 spells CASSPPSGSNHEQFF. CDR3 DNA sequence: TGTGCCAGCAGCCCACCTAGCGGGAGTAACCATGAGCAGTTCTTC.

This clone was seen a few times. This chain joins TRBV5-4 and TRBJ2-7; weak D call: TRBD1 (6 bases). The CDR3 runs 14 residues. Per germline, CDR1 SGHNT and CDR2 YYREEE (reference sequence). Trimming removed 0 bases from V and 3 bases from J, with 10 bases in between. The CDR3, as DNA: TGTGCCAGCAGCTTGGGAGGACAGAGCTACGAGCAGTACTTC. Protein sequence: CASSLGGQSYEQYF.

This clone occurred once. The chain joins TRBV9 to TRBJ2-1, with 11 positions matching TRBD2. The germline gives CDR1 SGDLS, CDR2 YYNGEE. The CDR3 extends over 14 amino acids. V was pared by 5 bases and J by 9 bases, with 7 bases of the junction left unmatched. The CDR3 region is CASRLSGTSGEQFF. CDR3 nucleotides: TGTGCCAGCAGACTGTCAGGGACTAGCGGTGAGCAGTTCTTC.

This clone is a singleton in its sample. The J gene is TRBJ2-1, the V gene TRBV7-3; 11 bases fit TRBD2. Germline V gives CDR1 SGHTA, CDR2 FQGTGA. J was trimmed by 7 bases and V by 5 bases; bases with no gene match: 7. This CDR3 spans 15 amino acids. CDR3 residues: CASSRTSGSRNEQFF. CDR3 DNA sequence: TGTGCCAGCAGCAGAACTAGCGGGAGTAGGAATGAGCAGTTCTTC.

This chain connects TRBV5-5 to TRBJ1-6; D uncertain. Germline-derived CDR1 and CDR2 are SGHKS and YYEKEE (reference sequence). V was shortened by 5 bases and J by 8 bases, with 11 bases between the two germline ends. The CDR3 totals 13 residues. CDR3 nucleotides: TGTGCCAGCAGTAGCACAGCGGATTCACCCCTCCACTTT. It codes for CASSSTADSPLHF.

The chain combines TRBV10-2 with TRBJ1-1; tentative D call: TRBD1 (6 bases). The germline V gene has CDR1 WSHSY and CDR2 SAAADI. This CDR3 is built from 12 residues. V was shortened by 8 bases and J by 3 bases, with 10 bases between the two germline ends. Here the CDR3 reads CASWTADTEAFF. The CDR3 DNA is TGCGCCAGCTGGACAGCCGACACTGAAGCTTTCTTT.